This TCR beta chain appears in the sequencing data of a study of OX40 agonist ivuxolimab in advanced cancers. Findings and limits, study-wide: CD8+ T cells (on average) carried more expanded clones than CD4+ T cells. Both blood CD4+ and CD8+ T cells showed clonal growth by week 6 at 0.1 to 3.0 mg/kg.

Turning to this clone: The antigen is undetermined.

Here immunoSEQ multiplex PCR was the method, and the copy in TCRdb shows in-frame clones only, minus some. The table lists approximately 52,000 clones, 79% of them singletons. At cycle 4 day 1, cycle 7 day 1, and baseline, blood was sampled. The CDR3 runs to 17 residues. Trimming stripped 4 bases from V and 1 base from J, with 17 bases between. From germline, CDR1 is ENHRY and CDR2 SYGVKD. The chain joins TRBV10-3 to TRBJ1-5, with D possibly matching TRBD1 (5 bases). The receptor was derived from an adult with an advanced solid tumor such as melanoma, head and neck, liver or kidney cancer. The source material was CD4+ or CD8+ T cells sorted from blood, sampled in a trial of the OX40 agonist ivuxolimab. The DNA of the CDR3 is TGTGCCATCAGTGCTCGGGGAGGGGCGGAAAGCAATCAGCCCCAGCATTTT. Translating gives CAISARGGAESNQPQHF.